The clone carrying this T cell receptor (beta chain) was seen once. Its cognate antigen is unknown. This record comes from a study of vaccination and CD4 T cells after COVID-19. The treatment: 10-day PBMC culture with coronavirus spike peptide pools or control peptides (ViraFEST assay). Every well contained some 2 million PBMCs, which were grown with about 10 IU/ml IL-2 and roughly 10 ug/ml peptide pools. Looked up from germline, CDR1 is LNHDA and CDR2 is SQIVND (reference sequence). CDR3 length equals 17 residues. V lost 3 bases, J lost 0 bases, and 12 bases lay in between. Cultured CD4+ T cell DNA underwent sequencing with the Oncomine TCR Beta short-read assay. From the PCR reads, TCRdb called clonotypes with MiXCR, one entry per CDR3 protein. Among 8,500 to 14,000 distinct CDR3 sequences, under 75% were seen once, and the ten largest hold about 9.4%.

Sequencing input: CD4+ T cells from blood, cultured in vitro. The chain uses TRBV19 and TRBJ2-6, with D possibly matching TRBD1 (5 bases). The source is a human donor who had recovered from COVID-19. The CDR3 bases are TGTGCCAGTAGTATGAGTTTAGGGGACTCTGGGGCCAACGTCCTGACTTTC. It specifies CASSMSLGDSGANVLTF.